The 19 T cell receptor beta chains reported below all come from one sample, sequenced in a study of technical replicates of blood from four donors. Measured with immunoSEQ multiplex PCR; TCRdb has only the in-frame clones, and not every one. This table has more than 95,000 clones, about 96% appearing once. The sample was T cells isolated from PBMCs. Receptors were obtained from a human donor in good health.

This sequence joins TRBV18 and TRBJ1-2, with 7 bases fitting TRBD1. The CDR3 runs to 13 residues. Germline CDR1 KGHSH, CDR2 LQKENI. J was trimmed by 10 bases and V by 4 bases; bases with no gene match: 9. In DNA, the CDR3 is TGTGCCAGCTCACGCGACACAGGGGATGACTACACCTTC. This encodes CASSRDTGDDYTF.

The CDR3 region has the DNA TGTGCCAGCAGCCAAGGCCACAGATTCCAGGGGGCATACGAGCAGTACTTC. The encoded protein is CASSQGHRFQGAYEQYF. This chain uses TRBV14 with TRBJ2-7, with 8 bases matching TRBD1. CDR3 length: 17 residues. Germline trimming cut 1 base from V and 4 bases from J; bases unmatched to any gene: 12. From germline, CDR1 is SGHDN and CDR2 FVKESK. The whole variable domain, remainder taken from reference TRBV14 and TRBJ2-7, is EAGVTQFPSHSVIEKGQTVTLRCDPISGHDNLYWYRRVMGKEIKFLLHFVKESKQDESGMPNNRFLAERTGGTYSTLKVQPAELEDSGVYFCASSQGHRFQGAYEQYFGPGTRLTVT.

This clone was counted once. This chain joins TRBV11-2 and TRBJ2-1; TRBD2 aligns across 8 bases. The CDR3 is made up of 18 amino acids. Looked up from germline, CDR1 is SGHAT and CDR2 is FQNNGV. The junction had 12 bases not matched to a gene; V was cut back by 4 bases and J by 1 base. CDR3 in amino acids: CASSSRGMAGGSYNEQFF. The CDR3 nucleotides read TGTGCCAGCAGCTCGCGGGGGATGGCGGGGGGATCCTACAATGAGCAGTTCTTC.

This clone was detected only a few times. The chain employs TRBV7-9 and TRBJ2-5; D uncertain. The germline V gene has CDR1 SEHNR and CDR2 FQNEAQ (reference sequence). V lost 1 base, J lost 5 bases, and 11 bases lay in between. This CDR3 comprises 14 residues. The chain's CDR3 is CASSLVPRMETQYF. For the CDR3, the DNA is TGTGCCAGCAGCTTAGTTCCTAGGATGGAGACCCAGTACTTC. Supplemented by reference TRBV7-9 and TRBJ2-5, the full variable domain reads DTGVSQNPRHKITKRGQNVTFRCDPISEHNRLYWYRQTLGQGPEFLTYFQNEAQLEKSRLLSDRFSAERPKGSFSTLEIQRTEQGDSAMYLCASSLVPRMETQYFGPGTRLLVL.

V is TRBV2 and J is TRBJ2-1; 14 nucleotides match TRBD2. CDR3 length equals 15 residues. The germline gives CDR1 SNHLY, CDR2 FYNNEI. V shed 5 bases, J shed 7 bases, and the junction held 4 bases outside the gene matches. The CDR3: CASSSGTSGGNEQFF. Written as DNA, the CDR3 is TGTGCCAGCAGTTCAGGGACTAGCGGGGGAAATGAGCAGTTCTTC.

V and J are TRBV4-1 and TRBJ2-5, with TRBD2 matching over 11 bases. Germline CDR1 reads MGHRA; CDR2 reads YSYEKL. The CDR3 has 17 amino acids. Losses at the gene ends were 1 base for V and 2 bases for J; bases not matched to a gene: 6. The CDR3 nucleotides are TGCGCCAGCAGCCAAGTAATACTAGCGGGGGAACAAGAGACCCAGTACTTC. This gives the protein CASSQVILAGEQETQYF.

The rearrangement uses TRBV15 and TRBJ1-4; the D is unclear. Germline V lookup: CDR1 LNHNV, CDR2 YYDKDF (reference sequence). Trimming pared 3 bases from V and 8 bases from J, leaving 13 bases between. There are 14 residues in the CDR3. CDR3 region: CATSSLEVEEKLFF. CDR3 coding DNA: TGTGCCACCAGCAGCTTGGAGGTGGAGGAAAAACTGTTTTTT.

The chain recombines TRBV4-1 with TRBJ2-7; 8 nucleotides align to TRBD1. V was pared by 1 base and J by 3 bases, with 8 bases of the junction left unmatched. This CDR3 spans 16 amino acids. Germline lookup yields CDR1 MGHRA and CDR2 YSYEKL. The CDR3, as DNA: TGCGCCAGCAGCCAAGGCAGGGGGCTTGAGGACTACGAGCAGTACTTC. Amino acid sequence: CASSQGRGLEDYEQYF.

This clone appeared a single time. The chain carries TRBV28 and TRBJ2-3; 8 nucleotides line up with TRBD1. Trimming at V came to 7 bases and at J to 2 bases, leaving 8 bases not matched to a gene. This CDR3 is built from 15 residues. In germline, CDR1 is MDHEN, CDR2 SYDVKM. The CDR3: CASTADRAFTDTQYF. The CDR3 coding sequence is TGTGCCAGCACCGCGGACAGGGCCTTCACAGATACGCAGTATTTT. Looking up the rest from reference TRBV28 and TRBJ2-3 gives the full variable domain: DVKVTQSSRYLVKRTGEKVFLECVQDMDHENMFWYRQDPGLGLRLIYFSYDVKMKEKGDIPEGYSVSREKKERFSLILESASTNQTSMYLCASTADRAFTDTQYFGPGTRLTVL.

V gene TRBV12-5 combines with J gene TRBJ1-1; perhaps TRBD1 as D (6 bases). The germline V and J ends were trimmed by 6 bases and 0 bases, with 14 bases remaining between them. This CDR3 has 15 residues. Germline CDR1 and CDR2: LGHNT and FRNRAP. The CDR3 loop reads CASGQTRGMNTEAFF. In DNA, the CDR3 is TGTGCTAGTGGGCAAACCAGGGGAATGAACACTGAAGCTTTCTTT. The variable domain in full, with the rest retrieved from reference TRBV12-5 and TRBJ1-1, is DARVTQTPRHKVTEMGQEVTMRCQPILGHNTVFWYRQTMMQGLELLAYFRNRAPLDDSGMPKDRFSAEMPDATLATLKIQPSEPRDSAVYFCASGQTRGMNTEAFFGQGTRLTVV.

This sequence joins TRBV5-1 and TRBJ2-3; D not certain. This CDR3 comprises 17 residues. Between the trimmed V and J ends, which lost 0 bases and 0 bases, there was a span of 14 bases. The germline CDR1 and CDR2 sequences are SGHRS and YFSETQ. CDR3 region: CASSLVNSYSSTDTQYF. As DNA, the CDR3 is TGCGCCAGCAGCTTGGTTAATAGCTACTCGAGCACAGATACGCAGTATTTT.

This chain joins TRBV6-6 and TRBJ2-2, with 7 bases matching TRBD2. V gave up 2 bases and J gave up 5 bases; unmatched junction bases: 8. The germline CDR1 and CDR2 sequences are MNHNY and SVGAGI (reference sequence). CDR3 length: 16 residues. CDR3 in amino acids: CASSYPASGVTGELFF. The CDR3 DNA is TGTGCCAGCAGTTACCCTGCTAGCGGAGTGACCGGGGAGCTGTTTTTT.

The chain is built from TRBV27 and TRBJ1-1; possibly TRBD1 for D (6 bases). Germline V CDR1 and CDR2: MNHEY, SMNVEV (reference sequence). V shed 7 bases and J shed 5 bases, with 11 bases lying between them. The CDR3 consists of 12 residues. The CDR3 nucleotides read TGTGCCAGCAAAAGGGGGGGGACTGAAGCTTTCTTT. This codes for CASKRGGTEAFF.

The V call is TRBV9, the J call TRBJ1-1; TRBD1 matches 9 bases. CDR3 length equals 17 residues. The V gene's germline CDR1 is SGDLS and CDR2 YYNGEE. V gave up 3 bases and J gave up 4 bases; unmatched junction bases: 13. The CDR3 region has the DNA TGTGCCAGCAGCGCACCGGGACAGGGCAGTTTTTCCACTGAAGCTTTCTTT. Protein sequence: CASSAPGQGSFSTEAFF.

This chain uses TRBV18 with TRBJ1-2; the D gene is possibly TRBD1 (6 bases). The V gene's germline CDR1 is KGHSH and CDR2 LQKENI. This CDR3 is built from 14 residues. V was shortened by 6 bases and J by 4 bases, with 15 bases between the two germline ends. The CDR3 DNA is TGTGCCAGCTCTCCGGGGGGCCCGCTCTATGGCTACACCTTC. Residues: CASSPGGPLYGYTF.

The V call is TRBV18, the J call TRBJ1-1, with 7 bases identical to TRBD1. Germline CDR1 reads KGHSH; CDR2 reads LQKENI. V was clipped by 2 bases and J by 3 bases; unmatched bases: 0. The CDR3 consists of 13 residues. The CDR3 DNA sequence: TGTGCCAGCTCACCAGACAGGGACACTGAAGCTTTCTTT. Translating it yields CASSPDRDTEAFF.

V usage is TRBV28 and J usage is TRBJ2-7, with TRBD1 matching 9 bases. This CDR3 region has 11 residues. J gave up 11 bases and V 5 bases, and 4 bases lay outside the gene matches. CDR1 is MDHEN and CDR2 is SYDVKM in the germline V gene. CDR3 in amino acids: CASSGTGFKYF. Written as DNA, the CDR3 is TGTGCCAGCAGTGGGACAGGGTTTAAGTACTTC.

V is TRBV15 and J is TRBJ1-2, with 9 bases that match TRBD1. The CDR3 contains 16 residues. Germline V gene data show CDR1 as LNHNV and CDR2 as YYDKDF (reference sequence). V gave up 1 base and J gave up 7 bases; unmatched junction bases: 10. The CDR3 DNA is TGTGCCACCAGCAGAGCCTTAGACAGGGGGTTGTCTGGCTACACCTTC. Protein product: CATSRALDRGLSGYTF.

The J gene is TRBJ2-7, the V gene TRBV6-6; unclear D gene. Germline V CDR1 and CDR2: MNHNY, SVGAGI (reference sequence). The CDR3 totals 13 residues. V lost 5 bases, J lost 0 bases, and 8 bases lay in between. The CDR3 sequence is CASSDMASYEQYF. The CDR3 DNA is TGTGCCAGCAGTGATATGGCCTCCTACGAGCAGTACTTC.